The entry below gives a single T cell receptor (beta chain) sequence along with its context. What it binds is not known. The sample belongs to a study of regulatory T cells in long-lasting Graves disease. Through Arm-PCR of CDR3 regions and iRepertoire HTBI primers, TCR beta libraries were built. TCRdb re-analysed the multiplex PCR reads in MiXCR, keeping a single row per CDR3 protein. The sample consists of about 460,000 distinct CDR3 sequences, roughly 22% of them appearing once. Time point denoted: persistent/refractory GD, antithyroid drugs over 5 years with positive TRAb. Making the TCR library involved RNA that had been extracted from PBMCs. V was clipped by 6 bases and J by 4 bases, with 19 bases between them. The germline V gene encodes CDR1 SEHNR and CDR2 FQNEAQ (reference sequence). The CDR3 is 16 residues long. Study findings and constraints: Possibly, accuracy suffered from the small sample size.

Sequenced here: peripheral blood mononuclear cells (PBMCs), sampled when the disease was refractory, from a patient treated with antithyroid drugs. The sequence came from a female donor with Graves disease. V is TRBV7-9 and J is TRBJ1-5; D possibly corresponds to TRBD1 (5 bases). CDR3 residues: CASSPALGTANQPQHF. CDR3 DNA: TGTGCCAGCAGTCCAGCCCTCGGGACCGCTAATCAGCCCCAGCATTTT.